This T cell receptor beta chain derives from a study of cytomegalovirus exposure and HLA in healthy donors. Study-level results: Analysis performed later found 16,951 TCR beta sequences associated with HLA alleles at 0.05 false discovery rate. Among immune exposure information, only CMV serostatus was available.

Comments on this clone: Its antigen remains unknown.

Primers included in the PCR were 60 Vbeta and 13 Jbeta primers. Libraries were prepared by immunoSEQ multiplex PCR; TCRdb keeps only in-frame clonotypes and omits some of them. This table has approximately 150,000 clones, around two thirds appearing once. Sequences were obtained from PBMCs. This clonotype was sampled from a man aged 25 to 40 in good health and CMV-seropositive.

CDR3 loop: CAISESAGGSTKTQYF. The CDR3 DNA follows: TGTGCCATCAGTGAGTCCGCTGGCGGGAGTACGAAGACCCAGTACTTC. V and J are TRBV10-3 and TRBJ2-5, with TRBD2 identical over 7 bases. This CDR3 has 16 residues. Germline values: CDR1 ENHRY, CDR2 SYGVKD. V lost 0 bases and J lost 6; bases outside the gene matches: 10.